This TCR gamma chain was observed in a study of gamma-delta T cells after stem cell transplantation. TCRdb called clones anew from the RT-PCR reads with CATT. The sample has 1,500 to 2,000 gamma-chain clones; more than 3% are singletons. The length of the CDR3 is 17 residues. The ends lost 2 bases at V and 4 bases at J; junction bases unmatched: 5. The germline CDR1 and CDR2 sequences are GITISATS and ISYDGTV (reference sequence). The table lists this clone with a few counts. This sample includes further DNA sequences coding for the same CDR3. This chain joins TRGV9 and TRGJP. Sequencing was carried out using gamma-delta T cells. The receptor was derived from a human donor. It is not recorded whose cells these are; they may come from a transplant donor. Here the CDR3 reads CALWEDLQELGKKIKVF. CDR3 nucleotide sequence: TGTGCCTTGTGGGAGGATCTACAAGAGTTGGGCAAAAAAATCAAGGTATTT.